The 12 T cell receptor beta chains given below trace back to one sample, sequenced in a study of cytomegalovirus exposure and HLA in healthy donors. The method was immunoSEQ multiplex PCR; TCRdb's version includes in-frame clones alone and lacks a portion of them. The sample contains 150,000 to 200,000 clones, around 85% of which appear only once. The specimen sequenced was PBMCs. The receptors here all came from a man between 18 and 29 years old in good health and CMV-seropositive.

The chain employs TRBV6-1 and TRBJ1-1; D is undetermined. This CDR3 has 11 residues. The V gene's germline CDR1 is MNHNS and CDR2 SASEGT. The V end lost 2 bases, the J end lost 7 bases, and 5 bases lay between the germline ends. The CDR3, as DNA: TGTGCCAGCAGTGAACTAGGTGAAGCTTTCTTT. This gives the protein CASSELGEAFF.

This sequence joins TRBV30 and TRBJ2-1, with TRBD2 as a possible D gene (7 bases). CDR1 is GTSNPN and CDR2 is SVGIG in the germline V gene (reference sequence). V dropped 6 bases and J dropped 6 bases, with 24 bases sitting between them. The CDR3 loop spans 16 amino acids. The CDR3 reads CACYKTGAGGTNEQFF. In nucleotides, the CDR3 is TGTGCCTGCTACAAAACGGGGGCCGGGGGGACCAATGAGCAGTTCTTC.

Only one count was recorded for this clone. The chain is built from TRBV18 and TRBJ2-2, with 7 positions matching TRBD1. CDR3 length: 15 amino acids. V shed 3 bases, J shed 1 base, and the junction held 2 bases outside the gene matches. Looked up from germline, CDR1 is KGHSH and CDR2 is LQKENI. The CDR3 region is CASSPGQLNTGELFF. In DNA form, the CDR3 reads TGTGCCAGCTCACCGGGACAGTTGAACACCGGGGAGCTGTTTTTT.

This chain links TRBV9 with TRBJ1-1; D not certain. Trimming left V 2 bases short and J 1 base short, with 9 bases between. The V gene's germline CDR1 is SGDLS and CDR2 YYNGEE. The CDR3 has 14 amino acids. DNA of the CDR3: TGTGCCAGCAGCGTTTTGGCTGAGAACACTGAAGCTTTCTTT. Translating gives CASSVLAENTEAFF.

The rearrangement joins TRBV5-1 to TRBJ2-3; 9 bases fit TRBD2. Germline CDR1 and CDR2: SGHRS and YFSETQ. Trimming at V came to 5 bases and at J to 3 bases, leaving 1 base not matched to a gene. The CDR3 length is 13 residues. CDR3 DNA sequence: TGCGCCAGCAGAACTAGCGGGACAGATACGCAGTATTTT. Translation gives CASRTSGTDTQYF.

The CDR3: CASSMGQGAETQYF. The CDR3 DNA sequence: TGTGCCAGTAGTATGGGGCAGGGGGCTGAGACCCAGTACTTC. The genes are TRBV19 and TRBJ2-5; 8 nucleotides agree with TRBD1. The CDR3 totals 14 residues. J was trimmed by 5 bases and V by 3 bases; bases with no gene match: 5. Germline V gene data show CDR1 as LNHDA and CDR2 as SQIVND (reference sequence).

The chain is built from TRBV7-9 and TRBJ2-1, with a weak D call TRBD1 (5 bases). Germline CDR1 and CDR2: SEHNR and FQNEAQ (reference sequence). V was clipped by 2 bases and J by 0 bases, with 11 bases between them. CDR3 length: 16 amino acids. As DNA, the CDR3 is TGTGCCAGCAGCTTAAGGGGTCAGTCCTCCTACAATGAGCAGTTCTTC. Translating it yields CASSLRGQSSYNEQFF.

The rearrangement joins TRBV9 to TRBJ1-2; TRBD1 is a possible D gene (6 bases). The CDR3 loop spans 15 amino acids. V lost 9 bases and J 4 bases, leaving 22 bases between the germline ends. Germline V gene lookup returns CDR1 SGDLS and CDR2 YYNGEE. CDR3 in amino acids: CATSRGQLGGYGYTF. In nucleotides, the CDR3 is TGTGCCACCTCACGCGGACAGCTCGGAGGCTATGGCTACACCTTC. Variable domain in full (rest from reference TRBV9 and TRBJ1-2): DSGVTQTPKHLITATGQRVTLRCSPRSGDLSVYWYQQSLDQGLQFLIQYYNGEERAKGNILERFSAQQFPDLHSELNLSSLELGDSALYFCATSRGQLGGYGYTFGSGTRLTVV.

V gene TRBV6-1 combines with J gene TRBJ1-1; D is ambiguous. The CDR3 sequence is 12 residues long. Germline-derived CDR1 and CDR2 are MNHNS and SASEGT. Trimming shortened V by 3 bases and J by 2 bases, and 4 bases separated the two germline ends. The chain's CDR3 is CASSDYNTEAFF. Written as DNA, the CDR3 is TGTGCCAGCAGTGATTATAACACTGAAGCTTTCTTT.

In DNA, the CDR3 is TGTGCCAGCAGCCGGCGGCAGGGACAGGGCTTCCAAGAGACCCAGTACTTC. Its protein is CASSRRQGQGFQETQYF. The chain couples TRBV5-5 to TRBJ2-5; 9 positions agree with TRBD1. The CDR3 has 17 amino acids. Germline values: CDR1 SGHKS, CDR2 YYEKEE (reference sequence). Losses at the gene ends were 4 bases for V and 1 base for J; bases not matched to a gene: 11. Looking up the rest from reference TRBV5-5 and TRBJ2-5 gives the full variable domain: DAGVTQSPTHLIKTRGQQVTLRCSPISGHKSVSWYQQVLGQGPQFIFQYYEKEERGRGNFPDRFSARQFPNYSSELNVNALLLGDSALYLCASSRRQGQGFQETQYFGPGTRLLVL.

The chain has TRBV5-1 and TRBJ2-3, with 8 bases aligning to TRBD2. Trimming cost V 0 bases and J 4 bases; bases outside gene matches: 10. The CDR3 length is 17 residues. Germline CDR1 SGHRS, CDR2 YFSETQ. DNA for the CDR3: TGCGCCAGCAGCTTGGTGTCGGGAGGGCCCTGGGCAGATACGCAGTATTTT. Protein sequence: CASSLVSGGPWADTQYF.

This chain uses TRBV7-3 with TRBJ2-1; 14 nucleotides align to TRBD2. The V gene end was trimmed by 1 base and the J gene end by 8 bases; junction bases not matched to a gene: 10. CDR1 is SGHTA, CDR2 FQGTGA, per germline. The CDR3 totals 18 residues. CDR3 sequence reads: CASSLRGIGTSGSHEQFF. The CDR3 region has the DNA TGTGCCAGCAGCTTAAGGGGGATAGGGACTAGCGGGAGCCATGAGCAGTTCTTC. Looking up the rest from reference TRBV7-3 and TRBJ2-1 gives the full variable domain: GAGVSQTPSNKVTEKGKYVELRCDPISGHTALYWYRQSLGQGPEFLIYFQGTGAADDSGLPNDRFFAVRPEGSVSTLKIQRTERGDSAVYLCASSLRGIGTSGSHEQFFGPGTRLTVL.